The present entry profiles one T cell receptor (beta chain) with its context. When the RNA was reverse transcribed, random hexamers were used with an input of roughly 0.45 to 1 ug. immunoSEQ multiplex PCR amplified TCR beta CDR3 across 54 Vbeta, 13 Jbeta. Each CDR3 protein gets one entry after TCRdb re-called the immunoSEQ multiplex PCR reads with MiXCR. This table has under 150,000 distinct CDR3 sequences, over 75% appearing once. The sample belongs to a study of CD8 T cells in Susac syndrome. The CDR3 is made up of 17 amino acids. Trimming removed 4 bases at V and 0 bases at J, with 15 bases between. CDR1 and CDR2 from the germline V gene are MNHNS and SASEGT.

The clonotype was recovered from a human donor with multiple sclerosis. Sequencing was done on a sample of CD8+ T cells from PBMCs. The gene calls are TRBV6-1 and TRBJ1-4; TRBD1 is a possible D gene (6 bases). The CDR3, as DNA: TGTGCCAGCAGTGGGGTCGGGGGGCCTGCAACTAATGAAAAACTGTTTTTT. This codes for CASSGVGGPATNEKLFF.